The 7 T cell receptor beta chains listed next were all sequenced from one sample in a study of brain T cells in children with intractable seizures. Time point denoted: blood from clinic visit 5 months post-surgery; TSC patient then seizure free. Assay: immunoSEQ multiplex PCR; the TCRdb copy retains only in-frame clones and omits some. The table shows about 340,000 clones, with 93% occurring only once. The sequenced sample was peripheral blood, obtained approximately 5 months after surgery. The source of these receptors is a boy under two years old with tuberous sclerosis and intractable seizures.

The chain links TRBV11-2 to TRBJ2-5, with 10 bases fitting TRBD1. The CDR3 has 18 residues. Germline trimming cut 5 bases from V and 6 bases from J; bases unmatched to any gene: 18. Germline CDR1 reads SGHAT; CDR2 reads FQNNGV. CDR3 in DNA: TGTGCCAGCAGCCTGGCCCGGACAGGGGGGTTCCCAATGAAGACCCAGTACTTC. Its protein product is CASSLARTGGFPMKTQYF.

The CDR3 is CASSQRRQGGDEKLFF. Here the CDR3 DNA reads TGTGCCAGCAGCCAGCGAAGACAGGGGGGTGATGAAAAACTGTTTTTT. This chain links TRBV4-2 with TRBJ1-4; 9 bases fit TRBD1. Unmatched junction bases numbered 8, after V lost 3 bases and J lost 6 bases. The V gene's germline CDR1 is LGHNA and CDR2 YNFKEQ. CDR3 size: 16 residues.

The chain is built from TRBV24-1 and TRBJ2-3; D remains ambiguous. Deletions cut 1 base from V and 3 bases from J, with 10 bases between. Germline CDR1 reads KGHDR; CDR2 reads SFDVKD. This CDR3 has 15 residues. CDR3 sequence (DNA): TGTGCCACCAGTGATTTACTACCGAATACAGATACGCAGTATTTT. As protein: CATSDLLPNTDTQYF.

The chain has TRBV5-4 and TRBJ2-1; a possible D gene is TRBD2 (5 bases). CDR1 SGHNT and CDR2 YYREEE come from the germline V gene (reference sequence). V was cut by 0 bases and J by 9 bases, with 10 bases left in between. This CDR3 spans 13 amino acids. The CDR3: CASSLVASPEQFF. The CDR3 DNA reads TGTGCCAGCAGCTTGGTGGCTAGCCCTGAGCAGTTCTTC.

CDR3 region: CASSSRGAEAFF. CDR3 in DNA: TGTGCCAGCAGCTCCCGCGGGGCTGAAGCTTTCTTT. This sequence joins TRBV5-4 and TRBJ1-1, with no clear D. Germline values: CDR1 SGHNT, CDR2 YYREEE (reference sequence). The CDR3 is 12 residues long. Trimming removed 3 bases at V and 6 bases at J, with 9 bases between.

The chain couples TRBV27 to TRBJ2-7, with 7 bases lining up with TRBD1. The V segment lost 3 bases and the J segment 4 bases; nucleotides outside the gene matches: 9. The CDR3 has 15 amino acids. The germline gives CDR1 MNHEY, CDR2 SMNVEV (reference sequence). The CDR3 loop reads CASSLGVVGQYEQYF. CDR3 DNA: TGTGCCAGCAGTTTGGGGGTGGTGGGACAGTACGAGCAGTACTTC.

The chain recombines TRBV19 with TRBJ2-3; 12 bases map to TRBD2. The germline gives CDR1 LNHDA, CDR2 SQIVND (reference sequence). The CDR3 length is 18 residues. The V and J ends lost 3 bases and 4 bases, in that order; junction bases with no gene match: 11. The CDR3 here is CASSIPPSGGAGSDTQYF. CDR3 DNA sequence: TGTGCCAGTAGTATTCCGCCTAGCGGGGGGGCGGGATCAGATACGCAGTATTTT.